This T cell receptor beta chain was identified during a study of metastatic and nonmetastatic thyroid tumors. The study, taken as a whole, reports: The reported finding was significantly higher TCR beta diversity in malignant thyroid tumors relative to benign nodules, in blood and tumor.

TCRdb re-analyzed the PCR reads through MiXCR. Here the sample spans around 31,000 clones, more than 25% being singletons. Thyroid surgery had not been preceded by any treatment in any patient. V lost 4 bases, J lost 11 bases, and 10 bases lay in between. The length of the CDR3 is 11 residues. Germline V gives CDR1 WNHNN, CDR2 SYGVQD (reference sequence). This clone has only a few counts. Its antigen remains unknown. This TCR derives from a female donor with papillary thyroid cancer or a benign thyroid nodule (not recorded which). Some clones in this sample may be carry-over from other donors' samples. This chain uses TRBV10-1 with TRBJ2-3; D is perhaps TRBD2 (5 bases). The sequencing sample was made of blood. CDR3 bases: TGCGCCAGCAGTGGTGGGGAGCTGCAGTATTTT. This gives the protein CASSGGELQYF.